The next 30 T cell receptor beta chains were all read from a single sample in a study of blood T cell repertoires in COVID-19. Sequencing used immunoSEQ multiplex PCR; TCRdb keeps in-frame clones, though not all of them. The data hold about 150,000 clones, with around 89% observed a single time. Specimen: peripheral blood. These receptors came from a man in his 60s with active or convalescent COVID-19.

The chain uses TRBV2 and TRBJ2-3; D is unclear. Trimming stripped 6 bases from V and 2 bases from J, with 6 bases between. Germline CDR1 SNHLY, CDR2 FYNNEI. The CDR3 runs to 12 residues. Here the CDR3 DNA reads TGTGCCAGCAGCCCTTTCACAGATACGCAGTATTTT. Its translation is CASSPFTDTQYF. The whole variable domain, filled in from reference TRBV2 and TRBJ2-3, reads EPEVTQTPSHQVTQMGQEVILRCVPISNHLYFYWYRQILGQKVEFLVSFYNNEISEKSEIFDDQFSVERPDGSNFTLKIRSTKLEDSAMYFCASSPFTDTQYFGPGTRLTVL.

The rearrangement joins TRBV6-5 to TRBJ2-2, with D unclear. The germline V and J ends were trimmed by 1 base and 1 base, with 4 bases remaining between them. This CDR3 comprises 14 residues. Germline-derived CDR1 and CDR2 are MNHEY and SVGAGI. The CDR3: CASSYYLNTGELFF. The CDR3, as DNA: TGTGCCAGCAGTTACTATCTGAACACCGGGGAGCTGTTTTTT.

The chain combines TRBV27 with TRBJ1-4, with D possibly being TRBD1 (5 bases). CDR1 is MNHEY and CDR2 is SMNVEV in the germline V gene (reference sequence). Between the trimmed V and J ends, which lost 6 bases and 0 bases, there was a span of 8 bases. The CDR3 contains 14 residues. CDR3 nucleotides: TGTGCCAGCAGGATAGGGGCAACTAATGAAAAACTGTTTTTT. Protein product: CASRIGATNEKLFF.

The chain carries TRBV18 and TRBJ1-4; D is perhaps TRBD1 (6 bases). The CDR3 covers 14 residues. Trimming removed 3 bases at V and 4 bases at J, with 9 bases between. CDR1 KGHSH and CDR2 LQKENI come from the germline V gene. DNA of the CDR3: TGTGCCAGCTCACCTGCACAGGGTAATGAAAAACTGTTTTTT. As protein: CASSPAQGNEKLFF.

This rearrangement joins TRBV5-1 to TRBJ1-6; weak D call: TRBD1 (6 bases). Trimming took off 3 bases at V and 8 bases at J, with 15 bases between the two ends. The length of the CDR3 is 15 residues. The germline V gene encodes CDR1 SGHRS and CDR2 YFSETQ. The CDR3 sequence: CASSYLPGAYSPLHF. The CDR3 nucleotides read TGCGCCAGCAGCTACCTACCAGGGGCGTATTCACCCCTCCACTTT.

The chain combines TRBV19 with TRBJ2-1; 10 bases are shared with TRBD1. V trimming: 7 bases; J trimming: 7 bases; junction bases outside the gene matches: 10. The CDR3 is 15 residues long. Germline assignment: CDR1 LNHDA and CDR2 SQIVND (reference sequence). As DNA, the CDR3 is TGTGCCAGTAACTACCGGGACAGGGGTGGAAATGAGCAGTTCTTC. Translated: CASNYRDRGGNEQFF.

This chain links TRBV18 with TRBJ2-1; weak D call: TRBD2 (5 bases). Trimming left V 0 bases short and J 0 bases short, with 9 bases between. This CDR3 contains 16 residues. CDR1 is KGHSH, CDR2 LQKENI, per germline. The CDR3 region is CASSPPEGSSYNEQFF. The CDR3 DNA follows: TGTGCCAGCTCACCACCAGAAGGGAGCTCCTACAATGAGCAGTTCTTC.

J is TRBJ2-1 and V is TRBV11-3, with 7 nucleotides matching TRBD1. The V gene end was trimmed by 1 base and the J gene end by 0 bases; junction bases not matched to a gene: 0. The CDR3 has 15 residues. Germline V gene lookup returns CDR1 SGHNT and CDR2 YENEEA. In DNA form, the CDR3 reads TGTGCCAGCAGCTTAGGGGACAGCTCCTACAATGAGCAGTTCTTC. It encodes CASSLGDSSYNEQFF.

This chain links TRBV3-1 (or the pseudogene TRBV3-2) with TRBJ2-3, with 7 bases aligning to TRBD2. Germline CDR1 is LGHDT and CDR2 is YNNKEL (reference sequence). The length of the CDR3 is 18 residues. Trimming took 4 bases from V and 4 from J; bases not matched to a gene: 17. The CDR3 protein is CASSPRALEGLRSDTQYF. The CDR3 DNA reads as TGTGCCAGCAGCCCCCGGGCGCTGGAGGGACTACGATCAGATACGCAGTATTTT.

This sequence joins TRBV6-6 and TRBJ2-5, with a possible D match to TRBD2 (5 bases). Trimming cost V 4 bases and J 3 bases, with 15 bases left between them. The length of the CDR3 is 15 residues. The V gene's germline CDR1 is MNHNY and CDR2 SVGAGI (reference sequence). The DNA of the CDR3 is TGTGCCAGCAGTTCCGCCGGACTCACTGAAGAGACCCAGTACTTC. This gives the protein CASSSAGLTEETQYF.

V and J are TRBV5-4 and TRBJ1-1; D unclear. Germline V CDR1 and CDR2: SGHNT, YYREEE (reference sequence). V lost 4 bases and J 8 bases, leaving 15 bases between the germline ends. This CDR3 has 13 residues. CDR3 loop: CASSPRGTGEAFF. The DNA of the CDR3 is TGTGCCAGCAGCCCTCGAGGTACTGGGGAAGCTTTCTTT.

In regard to this clone: Other DNA variants within this sample encode the same CDR3. The CDR3 loop reads CASSLAGGNEQYF. The CDR3 region has the DNA TGTGCCAGCAGCTTAGCGGGGGGTAACGAGCAGTACTTC. The chain carries TRBV7-9 and TRBJ2-7; D possibly corresponds to TRBD2 (6 bases). Germline CDR1 reads SEHNR; CDR2 reads FQNEAQ (reference sequence). This CDR3 contains 13 residues. Deletions cut 0 bases from V and 5 bases from J, with 8 bases between.

The chain recombines TRBV27 with TRBJ1-4; TRBD1 aligns across 9 bases. Germline V gene lookup returns CDR1 MNHEY and CDR2 SMNVEV (reference sequence). J lost 7 bases, V lost 5 bases, and 8 bases had no gene match. The length of the CDR3 is 15 residues. The CDR3 region is CASSPTDRGTEKLFF. CDR3 bases: TGTGCCAGCAGTCCAACTGACAGGGGGACTGAAAAACTGTTTTTT. The full variable domain, completed using reference TRBV27 and TRBJ1-4, is EAQVTQNPRYLITVTGKKLTVTCSQNMNHEYMSWYRQDPGLGLRQIYYSMNVEVTDKGDVPEGYKVSRKEKRNFPLILESPSPNQTSLYFCASSPTDRGTEKLFFGSGTQLSVL.

A remark on this clone: At one of its ends the junction is not consistent with the germline gene, which may arise from a read error. J is TRBJ2-7 and V is TRBV20-1; the D gene is possibly TRBD1 (5 bases). Germline V lookup: CDR1 DFQATT, CDR2 SNEGSKA (reference sequence). The CDR3 extends over 11 amino acids. As DNA, the CDR3 is TGCAGTGCTAGTGGAGACAGAGAGCCGTACTTC. The encoded protein is CSASGDREPYF.

V usage is TRBV6-5 and J usage is TRBJ1-2; 8 nucleotides line up with TRBD1. The V gene end was trimmed by 6 bases and the J gene end by 4 bases; junction bases not matched to a gene: 4. This CDR3 comprises 13 residues. Germline V gives CDR1 MNHEY, CDR2 SVGAGI. CDR3 sequence (DNA): TGTGCCAGCAGCTTGGACAGGGCCTATGGCTACACCTTC. This codes for CASSLDRAYGYTF.

This chain joins TRBV24-1 and TRBJ2-1; TRBD1 agrees at 11 bases. CDR1 and CDR2 (germline): KGHDR, SFDVKD. The CDR3 has 17 residues. V was clipped by 4 bases and J by 6 bases; unmatched bases: 10. DNA of the CDR3: TGTGCCACCAGTGACCCCTCCGGGACAGGGGGATTCAATGAGCAGTTCTTC. It yields the protein CATSDPSGTGGFNEQFF.

The chain uses TRBV3-1 (or the pseudogene TRBV3-2) and TRBJ1-1, with 7 nucleotides matching TRBD1. CDR1 and CDR2 (germline): LGHDT, YNNKEL (reference sequence). The CDR3 covers 12 residues. The V gene end was trimmed by 1 base and the J gene end by 10 bases; junction bases not matched to a gene: 3. The CDR3 loop is CASSQGGQRAFF. CDR3 nucleotides: TGTGCCAGCAGCCAAGGGGGACAGAGAGCTTTCTTT.

The chain has TRBV21-1 and TRBJ2-5; the D call in the table, TRBD2, was not verified against the DNA. TRBV21-1 represents a pseudogene. This CDR3 region has 20 residues. CDR3 DNA sequence: TGTGCCAGCAGCAAACGGCCGGGCACTAGCGGGGGGGCGATTGGTGAGACCCAGTACTTC. Translation: CASSKRPGTSGGAIGETQYF.

This clone was recorded once. J is TRBJ1-3 and V is TRBV7-9; TRBD1 agrees at 7 bases. V gave up 4 bases and J gave up 1 base; unmatched junction bases: 4. Germline loops: CDR1 SEHNR, CDR2 FQNEAQ (reference sequence). This CDR3 has 15 residues. CDR3 protein: CASSSDRVSGNTIYF. The CDR3 nucleotides read TGTGCCAGCAGCTCTGACAGGGTTTCTGGAAACACCATATATTTT.

The table lists this clone with a count of one. This chain uses TRBV6-5 with TRBJ2-7; D is ambiguous. The CDR3 has 13 amino acids. The ends were cut back, 6 bases at V and 6 bases at J, with 15 bases in the middle. Germline CDR1 and CDR2: MNHEY and SVGAGI. CDR3 DNA: TGTGCCAGCAGCCCGGTTAACAGCATCGAGCAGTACTTC. This codes for CASSPVNSIEQYF.

The rearrangement joins TRBV19 to TRBJ2-7; TRBD2 aligns across 7 bases. Germline CDR1 is LNHDA and CDR2 is SQIVND (reference sequence). V gave up 6 bases and J gave up 0 bases; unmatched junction bases: 8. The CDR3 has 15 residues. CDR3 amino acids: CASSPYRGSSYEQYF. CDR3 bases: TGTGCCAGTAGCCCGTATCGCGGGAGCTCCTACGAGCAGTACTTC.

The rearrangement links TRBV9 to TRBJ2-7, with D maybe TRBD1 (6 bases). V was clipped by 2 bases and J by 0 bases, with 9 bases between them. CDR1 is SGDLS and CDR2 is YYNGEE in the germline V gene. The CDR3 covers 14 residues. The CDR3 DNA reads as TGTGCCAGCAGCGTTGGGGGCCACTCCTACGAGCAGTACTTC. Its translation is CASSVGGHSYEQYF.

The chain combines TRBV20-1 with TRBJ2-1; the D gene is possibly TRBD2 (6 bases). The germline V and J ends were trimmed by 7 bases and 6 bases, with 7 bases remaining between them. The CDR3 is 10 residues long. Germline V CDR1 and CDR2: DFQATT, SNEGSKA (reference sequence). CDR3: CSGLGNEQFF. CDR3 sequence (DNA): TGCAGTGGACTAGGCAATGAGCAGTTCTTC.

The gene calls are TRBV5-1 and TRBJ1-2; D is ambiguous. The V and J ends lost 0 bases and 2 bases respectively, with 5 bases between them. In germline, CDR1 is SGHRS, CDR2 YFSETQ. The CDR3 runs 13 residues. CDR3 loop: CASSLGENYGYTF. The DNA for the CDR3 is TGCGCCAGCAGCTTGGGGGAGAACTATGGCTACACCTTC.

The chain carries TRBV15 and TRBJ2-5; D remains unclear. V lost 0 bases and J 2 bases, leaving 13 bases between the germline ends. This CDR3 region has 16 residues. Germline V gives CDR1 LNHNV, CDR2 YYDKDF (reference sequence). The CDR3 DNA sequence: TGTGCCACCAGCAGAGATCTAGGTGTTACTCAAGAGACCCAGTACTTC. Its protein product is CATSRDLGVTQETQYF.

The chain is built from TRBV29-1 and TRBJ2-7, with 8 nucleotides matching TRBD1. The CDR3 contains 13 residues. After removal of 3 bases from V and 4 bases from J, the junction contained 5 bases not matched to a gene. Germline CDR1 is SQVTM and CDR2 is ANQGSEA. CDR3 coding DNA: TGCAGCGTTGAGGAGCAGGGGGCATACGAGCAGTACTTC. Amino acids: CSVEEQGAYEQYF.

V is TRBV11-2 and J is TRBJ2-5, with D unresolved. CDR3 length: 13 residues. With 3 bases removed from V and 5 bases from J, the gap between germline ends came to 10 bases. Germline CDR1 reads SGHAT; CDR2 reads FQNNGV. The CDR3 coding sequence is TGTGCCAGCAGCTTCTCAGAATCGGAGACCCAGTACTTC. Translated, it gives CASSFSESETQYF.

V is TRBV27 and J is TRBJ1-2; 7 bases are shared with TRBD1. The CDR3 is made up of 14 amino acids. With 0 bases clipped from V and 5 bases from J, the junction kept 3 bases outside the gene matches. Germline V CDR1 and CDR2: MNHEY, SMNVEV (reference sequence). The CDR3 loop reads CASSLSGTAYGYTF. For the CDR3, the DNA is TGTGCCAGCAGTTTATCGGGGACAGCATATGGCTACACCTTC.

J is TRBJ1-2 and V is TRBV28; 7 bases map to TRBD1. The CDR3 has 11 amino acids. Losses at the gene ends were 6 bases for V and 8 bases for J; bases not matched to a gene: 3. Germline V gene lookup returns CDR1 MDHEN and CDR2 SYDVKM. The CDR3 protein is CASSYRGGYTF. The CDR3 DNA reads as TGTGCCAGCAGCTACAGGGGCGGCTACACCTTC.

V and J are TRBV19 and TRBJ2-5; D possibly corresponds to TRBD2 (6 bases). Looked up from germline, CDR1 is LNHDA and CDR2 is SQIVND (reference sequence). CDR3 size: 15 residues. Trimming cost V 4 bases and J 7 bases, with 19 bases left between them. CDR3 in amino acids: CASSTPDSLGGTQYF. The CDR3 nucleotides are TGTGCCAGTAGTACCCCCGACTCCTTGGGGGGGACCCAGTACTTC.